This T cell receptor (beta chain) stems from a study of T cells after yellow fever vaccination. This clonotype has a handful of counts. The antigen is undetermined. The germline V gene has CDR1 LNHDA and CDR2 SQIVND (reference sequence). CDR3 length: 14 residues. Trimming removed 5 bases from V and 4 bases from J; junction bases left unmatched: 6. Study results and limitations: In FACS-sorted repertoires, abundant clonotypes from the bulk population could appear as contaminants. Secondary responses were weaker yet peaked faster, day 5 versus 15. Boosting was followed by the reappearance of most primary-vaccination clones (just under 97% CD4, about 90% CD8).

Making TCR cDNA involved 5'RACE template switching, which added UMIs and a universal primer site. TCRdb re-derived calls from the 5' RACE reads in MiXCR, one entry per CDR3 protein. The repertoire consists of hundreds of thousands of distinct CDR3 sequences, with around an eighth occurring once and the leading ten covering about 14%. The clonotype comes from a man aged 30-40 years who received the YFV17D yellow fever vaccine. The material sequenced was PBMCs, taken on the day of the yellow fever booster vaccination. The chain combines TRBV19 with TRBJ2-3; 7 positions agree with TRBD2. CDR3 nucleotide sequence: TGTGCCAGTAGTCCCACCACTAGCGCAGATACGCAGTATTTT. It codes for CASSPTTSADTQYF.